Each of the 28 T cell receptor beta chains below was sequenced from the same sample in a study of regulatory T cells in long-lasting Graves disease. Arm-PCR with iRepertoire HTBI primers amplified the CDR3 regions for these TCR beta libraries. TCRdb redid the calling of the multiplex PCR reads with MiXCR, one entry per CDR3 protein. The table records approximately 470,000 distinct CDR3 sequences, 15% to 20% of them present only once. Time point: newly diagnosed GD, antithyroid drugs for less than 3 months. PBMC-derived RNA was used for the TCR library. The sample also formed part of further work on T cells in Graves' hyperthyroidism and ophthalmopathy.

The sample in question was peripheral blood mononuclear cells (PBMCs), obtained at new diagnosis, from a patient treated with antithyroid drugs. All receptors come from a man between 40 and 49 years old with Graves disease.

This clonotype was seen at least ten times. The J gene is TRBJ2-3, the V gene TRBV27; TRBD2 aligns across 8 bases. Germline trimming cut 3 bases from V and 2 bases from J; bases unmatched to any gene: 7. Germline V gene sequence: CDR1 MNHEY, CDR2 SMNVEV (reference sequence). The length of the CDR3 is 16 residues. CDR3 amino acids: CASSFAGGRITDTQYF. As DNA, the CDR3 is TGTGCCAGCAGTTTCGCCGGCGGGAGGATCACAGATACGCAGTATTTT.

The chain recombines TRBV20-1 with TRBJ2-3, with 12 bases that match TRBD2. In germline, CDR1 is DFQATT, CDR2 SNEGSKA (reference sequence). The CDR3 extends over 13 amino acids. V lost 6 bases to trimming and J lost 6 bases; unmatched junction nucleotides: 4. The CDR3 DNA sequence: TGCAGTGCCCACGGACTAGCGGGGGATACGCAGTATTTT. Its protein is CSAHGLAGDTQYF.

The V call is TRBV7-9, the J call TRBJ2-1; D is perhaps TRBD1 or TRBD2 (6 bases each). Germline V gene sequence: CDR1 SEHNR, CDR2 FQNEAQ (reference sequence). This CDR3 is built from 14 residues. Trimming took off 4 bases at V and 10 bases at J, with 17 bases between the two ends. CDR3 sequence: CASSSPGARPEQFF. The DNA for the CDR3 is TGTGCCAGCAGCTCTCCGGGGGCCCGACCGGAGCAGTTCTTC.

V usage is TRBV20-1 and J usage is TRBJ2-2; TRBD2 aligns across 13 bases. In germline, CDR1 is DFQATT, CDR2 SNEGSKA (reference sequence). Trimming cost V 6 bases and J 4 bases; bases outside gene matches: 5. This CDR3 spans 15 amino acids. The CDR3 is CSARTSGSTTGELFF. CDR3 nucleotide sequence: TGCAGTGCCCGGACTAGCGGGAGTACCACCGGGGAGCTGTTTTTT.

In this sample, this clonotype turned up many times. The V call is TRBV20-1, the J call TRBJ2-3; D unresolved. This CDR3 contains 13 residues. V was cut by 5 bases and J by 5 bases, with 14 bases left in between. Germline V CDR1 and CDR2: DFQATT, SNEGSKA (reference sequence). The CDR3 DNA is TGCAGTGCTCAAGAGGCCGGGTTAGATACGCAGTATTTT. Translating gives CSAQEAGLDTQYF.

This clonotype was counted between two and nine times. The J gene is TRBJ1-5, the V gene TRBV29-1, with 7 bases fitting TRBD1. The CDR3 loop spans 15 amino acids. V lost 7 bases and J lost 4; bases outside the gene matches: 13. Looked up from germline, CDR1 is SQVTM and CDR2 is ANQGSEA. The chain's CDR3 is CSASRGGGINQPQHF. The CDR3 region has the DNA TGCAGCGCTTCTCGAGGGGGCGGCATAAATCAGCCCCAGCATTTT.

The chain combines TRBV5-1 with TRBJ2-1, with TRBD2 as a possible D gene (5 bases). The germline V gene has CDR1 SGHRS and CDR2 YFSETQ. V was clipped by 3 bases and J by 0 bases, with 13 bases between them. CDR3 length: 16 amino acids. The DNA for the CDR3 is TGCGCCAGCAGCTGGCGAGCGGTCAACTCCTACAATGAGCAGTTCTTC. Translated: CASSWRAVNSYNEQFF.

This clonotype occurred many times. The V call is TRBV2, the J call TRBJ1-1; D ambiguous. V dropped 7 bases and J dropped 2 bases, with 8 bases sitting between them. The CDR3 runs to 12 residues. Germline assignment: CDR1 SNHLY and CDR2 FYNNEI. The CDR3 region is CASIFRNTEAFF. CDR3 bases: TGTGCCAGCATCTTTCGTAACACTGAAGCTTTCTTT.

This clonotype was detected many times. The V and J genes are TRBV18 and TRBJ1-5; D is ambiguous. V was cut by 8 bases and J by 6 bases, with 11 bases left in between. Germline values: CDR1 KGHSH, CDR2 LQKENI. This CDR3 spans 12 amino acids. The CDR3 sequence is CASSPGGQPQHF. CDR3 in DNA: TGTGCCAGCAGCCCGGGTGGTCAGCCCCAGCATTTT.

V is TRBV4-1 and J is TRBJ2-1; 9 nucleotides match TRBD2. Per germline, CDR1 MGHRA and CDR2 YSYEKL. V lost 8 bases, J lost 11 bases, and 13 bases stayed unmatched. CDR3 length: 14 residues. The CDR3 loop is CASGPPYGTSKQFF. In DNA, the CDR3 is TGCGCCAGCGGGCCTCCGTATGGGACTAGCAAGCAGTTCTTC.

The sample holds many counts of this clonotype. The J gene is TRBJ2-1, the V gene TRBV7-2; no reliable D call. The CDR3 is 13 amino acids. With 5 bases removed from V and 10 bases from J, the gap between germline ends came to 15 bases. The germline V gene encodes CDR1 SGHTA and CDR2 FQGNSA. CDR3 DNA: TGTGCCAGCAGCAAGGGTCGCGCTCTCGAGCAGTTCTTC. As protein: CASSKGRALEQFF.

In this sample, this clonotype turned up many times. The chain combines TRBV6-2 or TRBV6-3 with TRBJ2-1; 11 nucleotides agree with TRBD2. The J segment lost 2 bases and the V segment lost 1 base, leaving 10 bases of the junction unmatched. The CDR3 is made up of 19 amino acids. Looked up from germline, CDR1 is MNHEY and CDR2 is SVGEGT. CDR3 sequence: CASSYWTSGCRTPYNEQFF. DNA for the CDR3: TGTGCCAGCAGTTACTGGACTAGCGGGTGCCGGACCCCCTACAATGAGCAGTTCTTC.

This clonotype appeared many times. The CDR3 spells CASSHDRDRGVSGELFF. CDR3 DNA: TGTGCCAGCAGCCACGACCGGGACAGGGGAGTTTCCGGGGAGCTGTTTTTT. The chain uses TRBV27 and TRBJ2-2; 10 bases agree with TRBD1. J gave up 6 bases and V 6 bases, and 13 bases lay outside the gene matches. The CDR3 consists of 17 residues. Germline assignment: CDR1 MNHEY and CDR2 SMNVEV (reference sequence).

The chain couples TRBV20-1 to TRBJ1-1; D is unclear. From germline, CDR1 is DFQATT and CDR2 SNEGSKA (reference sequence). The CDR3 sequence is 13 residues long. With 4 bases removed from V and 0 bases from J, the gap between germline ends came to 9 bases. The CDR3 here is CSAKTILNTEAFF. As DNA, the CDR3 is TGCAGTGCTAAGACCATCTTGAACACTGAAGCTTTCTTT.

In its sample, this clonotype was seen many times. The CDR3 here is CASSLTVSPHEQYF. DNA of the CDR3: TGTGCCAGCAGTTTGACAGTATCCCCCCACGAGCAGTACTTC. The chain combines TRBV12-3 or TRBV12-4 with TRBJ2-7, with D perhaps TRBD1 (5 bases). This CDR3 spans 14 amino acids. V was cut by 3 bases and J by 5 bases, with 14 bases left in between.

This clonotype was counted many times. The V gene is TRBV20-1, the J gene TRBJ2-2; D is ambiguous. The V end lost 5 bases, the J end lost 5 bases, and 18 bases lay between the germline ends. The CDR3 loop spans 15 amino acids. The germline gives CDR1 DFQATT, CDR2 SNEGSKA (reference sequence). The chain's CDR3 is CSALTGRSTTGELFF. The CDR3 bases are TGCAGTGCTCTAACCGGACGGTCAACTACCGGGGAGCTGTTTTTT.

There are many counts of this clonotype. The chain combines TRBV7-9 with TRBJ2-5; the D is unclear. This CDR3 region has 12 residues. The V end was cut by 5 bases, the J end by 4 bases, with 8 bases between. CDR1 and CDR2 from the germline V gene are SEHNR and FQNEAQ (reference sequence). This CDR3 reads CASSQLRETQYF. The CDR3 DNA reads as TGTGCCAGCAGCCAGCTAAGAGAGACCCAGTACTTC.

This chain joins TRBV4-1 and TRBJ2-1, with D possibly being TRBD2 (6 bases). V lost 5 bases and J lost 12, with 14 bases in between. The CDR3 is made up of 12 amino acids. The V gene's germline CDR1 is MGHRA and CDR2 YSYEKL. CDR3 coding DNA: TGCGCCAGCAGCGCCACTAGCTTGGGGCAGTTCTTC. Protein: CASSATSLGQFF.

This clonotype was seen a handful of times. The V call is TRBV19, the J call TRBJ1-2, with D possibly matching TRBD1 (5 bases). Germline CDR1 and CDR2: LNHDA and SQIVND (reference sequence). The CDR3 has 15 residues. Trimming shortened V by 3 bases and J by 4 bases, and 15 bases separated the two germline ends. The CDR3 nucleotides are TGTGCCAGTAGTATCCCCGGTGGAGGGGCCTATGGCTACACCTTC. Encoded protein: CASSIPGGGAYGYTF.

The J gene is TRBJ1-1, the V gene TRBV30; perhaps TRBD1 as D (5 bases). V dropped 5 bases and J dropped 4 bases, with 14 bases sitting between them. Per germline, CDR1 GTSNPN and CDR2 SVGIG (reference sequence). This CDR3 has 13 residues. CDR3 DNA: TGTGCCTGGCATTGGGCAGGGACCACTGAAGCTTTCTTT. Translating gives CAWHWAGTTEAFF.

Note on this clonotype: A much larger clone differs from this one at a single base, so this may be a read error. The V and J genes are TRBV2 and TRBJ2-3; 7 positions agree with TRBD1. CDR1 is SNHLY, CDR2 FYNNEI, per germline. V shed 1 base and J 3 bases; nucleotides not matched to a gene: 4. The CDR3 runs 15 residues. The CDR3 sequence is CASSEDRGQTDTQYF. The CDR3 coding sequence is TGTGCCAGCAGTGAAGACAGGGGCCAAACAGATACGCAGTATTTT.

The rearrangement links TRBV6-2 or TRBV6-3 to TRBJ1-2, with 7 bases identical to TRBD1. Trimming at V came to 2 bases and at J to 4 bases, leaving 7 bases not matched to a gene. The CDR3 sequence is 15 residues long. Per germline, CDR1 MNHEY and CDR2 SVGEGT. This CDR3 is CASSYGQGEGYGYTF. The CDR3 DNA is TGTGCCAGCAGTTACGGGCAGGGGGAGGGCTATGGCTACACCTTC.

Comment on this clonotype: A much larger clone differs from this one at a single base, so this may be a read error. The genes are TRBV12-3 or TRBV12-4 and TRBJ2-7; D unclear. The V end lost 6 bases, the J end lost 3 bases, and 9 bases lay between the germline ends. CDR3 length: 12 amino acids. Here the CDR3 DNA reads TGTGCCAGCAGAACAGAGTTCTACGAGCAGTACTTC. It translates to CASRTEFYEQYF.

This clonotype showed up many times. V gene TRBV5-1 combines with J gene TRBJ2-1; 10 bases are a match to TRBD2. The V and J ends lost 4 bases and 6 bases, in that order; junction bases with no gene match: 4. CDR3 length: 14 amino acids. Germline V lookup: CDR1 SGHRS, CDR2 YFSETQ. CDR3 region: CASSQTSGSNEQFF. The CDR3 DNA reads TGCGCCAGCAGCCAGACTAGCGGGTCCAATGAGCAGTTCTTC.

This clonotype was found many times. This rearrangement joins TRBV19 to TRBJ2-2, with 13 bases fitting TRBD2. J lost 5 bases, V lost 7 bases, and 4 bases had no gene match. CDR3 size: 15 residues. The V gene's germline CDR1 is LNHDA and CDR2 SQIVND (reference sequence). This CDR3 is CASTRLAGGTGELFF. CDR3 coding DNA: TGTGCCAGTACCAGACTAGCGGGAGGAACCGGGGAGCTGTTTTTT. Complete variable domain (other parts from reference TRBV19 and TRBJ2-2): DGGITQSPKYLFRKEGQNVTLSCEQNLNHDAMYWYRQDPGQGLRLIYYSQIVNDFQKGDIAEGYSVSREKKESFPLTVTSAQKNPTAFYLCASTRLAGGTGELFFGEGSRLTVL.

This clonotype was detected only a few times. Written as DNA, the CDR3 is TGTGCCAGCAGCTTGGGACCAGGGGTTGGAAACACCATATATTTT. Encoded protein: CASSLGPGVGNTIYF. The V call is TRBV5-6, the J call TRBJ1-3; tentatively, D is TRBD1 (6 bases). The germline V gene has CDR1 SGHDT and CDR2 YYEEEE. The CDR3 has 15 amino acids. Trimming pared 0 bases from V and 3 bases from J, leaving 10 bases between.

V gene TRBV7-9 combines with J gene TRBJ2-7, with D unresolved. Looked up from germline, CDR1 is SEHNR and CDR2 is FQNEAQ (reference sequence). This CDR3 contains 13 residues. Trimming pared 1 base from V and 5 bases from J, leaving 9 bases between. CDR3 residues: CASSLVASDEQYF. The CDR3 DNA sequence: TGTGCCAGCAGCTTAGTCGCTTCGGACGAGCAGTACTTC.

V is TRBV4-1 and J is TRBJ1-1; the D gene is possibly TRBD1 (5 bases). V shed 11 bases and J shed 1 base, with 23 bases lying between them. The CDR3 loop spans 16 amino acids. Germline values: CDR1 MGHRA, CDR2 YSYEKL. CDR3 sequence: CASRHRTGGQNTEAFF. The DNA of the CDR3 is TGCGCCTCCCGCCACCGTACGGGGGGTCAGAACACTGAAGCTTTCTTT.